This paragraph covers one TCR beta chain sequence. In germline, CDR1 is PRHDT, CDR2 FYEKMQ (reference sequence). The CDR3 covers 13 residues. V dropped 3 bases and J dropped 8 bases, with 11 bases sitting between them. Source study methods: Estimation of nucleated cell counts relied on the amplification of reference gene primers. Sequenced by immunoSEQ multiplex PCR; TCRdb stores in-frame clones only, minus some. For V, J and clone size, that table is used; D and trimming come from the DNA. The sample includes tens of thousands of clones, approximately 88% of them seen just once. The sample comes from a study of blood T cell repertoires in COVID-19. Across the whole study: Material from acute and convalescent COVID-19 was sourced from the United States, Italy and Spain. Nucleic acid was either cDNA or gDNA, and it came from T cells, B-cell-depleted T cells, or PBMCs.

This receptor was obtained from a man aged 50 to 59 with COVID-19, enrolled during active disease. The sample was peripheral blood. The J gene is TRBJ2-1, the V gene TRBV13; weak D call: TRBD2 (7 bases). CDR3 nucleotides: TGTGCCAGCAGCTTCGCGGGGGCCTATGAGCAGTTCTTC. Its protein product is CASSFAGAYEQFF.